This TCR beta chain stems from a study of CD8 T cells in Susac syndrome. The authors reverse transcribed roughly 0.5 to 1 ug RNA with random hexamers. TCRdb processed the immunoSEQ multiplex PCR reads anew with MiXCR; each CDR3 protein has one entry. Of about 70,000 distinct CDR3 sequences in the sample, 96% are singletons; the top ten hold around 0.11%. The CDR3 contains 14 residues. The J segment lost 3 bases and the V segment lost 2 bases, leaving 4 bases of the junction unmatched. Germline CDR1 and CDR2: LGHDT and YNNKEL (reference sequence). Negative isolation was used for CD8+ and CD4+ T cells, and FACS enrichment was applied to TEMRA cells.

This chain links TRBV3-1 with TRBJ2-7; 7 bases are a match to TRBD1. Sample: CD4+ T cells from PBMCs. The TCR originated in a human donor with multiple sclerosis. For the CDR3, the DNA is TGTGCCAGCAGCCAATACACAGGGGACTACGAGCAGTACTTC. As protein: CASSQYTGDYEQYF.